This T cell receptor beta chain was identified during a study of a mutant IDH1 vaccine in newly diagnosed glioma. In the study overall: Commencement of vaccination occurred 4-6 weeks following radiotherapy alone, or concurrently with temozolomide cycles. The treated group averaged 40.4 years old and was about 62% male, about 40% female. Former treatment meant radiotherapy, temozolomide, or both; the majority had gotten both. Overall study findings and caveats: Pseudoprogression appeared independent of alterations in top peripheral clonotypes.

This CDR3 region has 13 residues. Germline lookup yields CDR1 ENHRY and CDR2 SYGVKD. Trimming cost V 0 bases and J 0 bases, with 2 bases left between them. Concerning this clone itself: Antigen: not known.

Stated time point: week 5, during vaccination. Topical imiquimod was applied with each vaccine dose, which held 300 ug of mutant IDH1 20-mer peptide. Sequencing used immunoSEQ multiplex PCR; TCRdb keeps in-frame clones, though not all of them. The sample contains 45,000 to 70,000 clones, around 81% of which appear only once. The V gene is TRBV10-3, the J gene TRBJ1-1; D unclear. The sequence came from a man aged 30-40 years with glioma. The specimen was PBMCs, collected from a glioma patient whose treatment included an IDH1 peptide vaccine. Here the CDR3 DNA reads TGTGCCATCAGTGAGTCGATGAACACTGAAGCTTTCTTT. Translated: CAISESMNTEAFF.